Reported below is one TCR beta chain. Trimming removed 4 bases at V and 8 bases at J, with 30 bases between. Per the germline V gene, CDR1 is SGHRS and CDR2 is YFSETQ. The CDR3 is 18 residues long. These data originate in a study of blood T cell repertoires in COVID-19. Study background: In each case, the material was cDNA or gDNA derived from T cells, B-cell-depleted T cells, or PBMCs.

Individuals aged about 18 to 90 years were recruited from approximately 24 US areas. In the original processing: For nucleated cells, counts were estimated from reference gene primer amplification. Using immunoSEQ multiplex PCR, the repertoire was profiled, and TCRdb retains in-frame clones only, with some absent. V, J and clone size are taken as reported in that table, and D and trimming were inferred from the DNA itself. The sample includes 180,000 or so clones, over 75% of them seen just once. Sequencing was done on a sample of PBMCs or T cells enriched from blood (not recorded which). The chain uses TRBV5-1 and TRBJ2-5, with D possibly TRBD2 on 6 matching bases. The TCR comes from a human donor with acute COVID-19. The donor label of this sample is uncertain. CDR3 nucleotide sequence: TGCGCCAGCAGCCCACGGACTAAGATCGGGGGATTCAAGAGTACCCAGTACTTC. It specifies CASSPRTKIGGFKSTQYF.